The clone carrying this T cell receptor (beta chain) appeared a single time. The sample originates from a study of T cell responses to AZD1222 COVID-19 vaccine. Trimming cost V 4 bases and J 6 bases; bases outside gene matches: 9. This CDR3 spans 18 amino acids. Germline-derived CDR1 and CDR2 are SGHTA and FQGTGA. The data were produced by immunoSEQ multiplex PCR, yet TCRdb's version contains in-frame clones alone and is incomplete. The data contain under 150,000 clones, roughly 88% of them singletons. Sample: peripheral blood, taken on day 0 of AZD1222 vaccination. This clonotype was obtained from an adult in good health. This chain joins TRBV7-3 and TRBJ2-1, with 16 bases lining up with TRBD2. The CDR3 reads CASSSGLAGGPSPNEQFF. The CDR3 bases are TGTGCCAGCAGCTCGGGACTAGCGGGGGGGCCTTCCCCCAATGAGCAGTTCTTC.